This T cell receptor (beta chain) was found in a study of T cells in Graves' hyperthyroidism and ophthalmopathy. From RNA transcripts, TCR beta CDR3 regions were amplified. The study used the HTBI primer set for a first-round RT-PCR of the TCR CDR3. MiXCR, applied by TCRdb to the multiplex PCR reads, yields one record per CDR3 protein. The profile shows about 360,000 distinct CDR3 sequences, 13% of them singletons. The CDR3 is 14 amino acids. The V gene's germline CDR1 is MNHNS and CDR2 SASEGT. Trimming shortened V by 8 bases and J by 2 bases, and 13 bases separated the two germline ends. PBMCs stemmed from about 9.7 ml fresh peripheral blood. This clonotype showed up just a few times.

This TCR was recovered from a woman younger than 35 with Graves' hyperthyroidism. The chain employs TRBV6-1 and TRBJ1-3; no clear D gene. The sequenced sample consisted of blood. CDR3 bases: TGTGCCAGCTTGGATGAGGTCCCTGGAAACACCATATATTTT. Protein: CASLDEVPGNTIYF.